A single sample gave rise to the 24 T cell receptor beta chains below, sequenced in a study of human T cells and chemical hapten exposure. Time point here: patch test 3, about 24 weeks after DPC sensitization. Treatment indicated: therapeutic diphenylcyclopropenone sensitization with weekly scalp DPC. One entry per CDR3 protein, called by TCRdb with MiXCR from the RACE reads. The data show about 82,000 distinct CDR3 sequences, roughly 13% seen once. The sequences come from whole blood, collected in connection with sensitization to the hapten diphenylcyclopropenone (DPC). Receptors were obtained from a woman aged 50 to 65 with alopecia areata. Some clones in this sample may be carry-over from other donors' samples.

Many counts were recorded for this clonotype. The CDR3 DNA is TGCAGTGCTAGGGGCGGGAGCGCGGTCGAGACCCAGTACTTC. Its translation: CSARGGSAVETQYF. The chain is built from TRBV20-1 and TRBJ2-5; 7 nucleotides line up with TRBD2. V shed 3 bases, J shed 5 bases, and the junction held 9 bases outside the gene matches. Per germline, CDR1 DFQATT and CDR2 SNEGSKA (reference sequence). This CDR3 has 14 residues.

This clonotype was picked up a small number of times. The rearrangement links TRBV16 to TRBJ2-7, with 12 bases lining up with TRBD2. CDR3 length: 15 amino acids. V trimming: 5 bases; J trimming: 6 bases; junction bases outside the gene matches: 8. CDR1 and CDR2 (germline): KGHSY, FQNENV. CDR3 coding DNA: TGTGCCAGCAGCACCCGGACTAGCGGGATTGGCGAGCAGTACTTC. Translation: CASSTRTSGIGEQYF.

A note on this clonotype: One end of the junction varies from germline; a read error may be responsible. The chain joins TRBV7-9 to TRBJ2-3; TRBD2 is a possible D gene (5 bases). The CDR3 is made up of 13 amino acids. Germline values: CDR1 SEHNR, CDR2 FQNEAQ (reference sequence). CDR3 DNA: TGTGTCAGCAGCTTAGCGATAAGAGATACGCAGTATTTT. Translated: CVSSLAIRDTQYF.

This clonotype occurred many times. The chain joins TRBV29-1 to TRBJ2-7; TRBD1 agrees at 9 bases. Germline values: CDR1 SQVTM, CDR2 ANQGSEA. V lost 6 bases and J lost 5; bases outside the gene matches: 8. The CDR3 spans 13 residues. CDR3 nucleotide sequence: TGCAGCGTCCGCAAGTGGACAGGGGACGAGCAGTACTTC. Its translation is CSVRKWTGDEQYF.

The table lists this clonotype with a few counts. The rearrangement uses TRBV30 and TRBJ1-2; 9 nucleotides match TRBD1. The J segment lost 1 base and the V segment lost 4 bases, leaving 10 bases of the junction unmatched. The CDR3 sequence is 16 residues long. CDR1 is GTSNPN and CDR2 is SVGIG in the germline V gene (reference sequence). This chain's CDR3 is CAWNPMGQGLNYGYTF. For the CDR3, the DNA is TGTGCCTGGAATCCCATGGGACAGGGACTTAACTATGGCTACACCTTC. Complete variable domain (other parts from reference TRBV30 and TRBJ1-2): SQTIHQWPATLVQPVGSPLSLECTVEGTSNPNLYWYRQAAGRGLQLLFYSVGIGQISSEVPQNLSASRPQDRQFILSSKKLLLSDSGFYLCAWNPMGQGLNYGYTFGSGTRLTVV.

The J gene is TRBJ2-7, the V gene TRBV20-1, with D unresolved. This CDR3 contains 14 residues. Germline V gene sequence: CDR1 DFQATT, CDR2 SNEGSKA (reference sequence). The V end lost 6 bases, the J end lost 2 bases, and 17 bases lay between the germline ends. The CDR3 is CSARPLLLTYEQYF. The CDR3 coding sequence is TGCAGTGCCCGCCCACTCCTACTAACCTACGAGCAGTACTTC.

V usage is TRBV29-1 and J usage is TRBJ1-1; possible D gene TRBD1, 6 bases. V was trimmed by 5 bases and J by 11 bases, leaving 21 bases between them. CDR3 size: 13 residues. Looked up from germline, CDR1 is SQVTM and CDR2 is ANQGSEA. CDR3 bases: TGCAGCGTTCCCCGGGGGGCGCTTAGTGGGGCTTTCTTT. It translates to CSVPRGALSGAFF.

CDR3 sequence reads: CSARRGRGYTF. In nucleotides, the CDR3 is TGCAGTGCGCGGAGGGGGCGAGGCTACACCTTC. The chain joins TRBV20-1 to TRBJ1-2; 7 bases agree with TRBD1. V dropped 6 bases and J dropped 8; count of bases not matched to a gene: 6. CDR3 length equals 11 residues. From germline, CDR1 is DFQATT and CDR2 SNEGSKA (reference sequence).

The chain combines TRBV3-1 with TRBJ1-5; D may be TRBD1 (5 bases). The germline V gene encodes CDR1 LGHDT and CDR2 YNNKEL (reference sequence). V was trimmed by 0 bases and J by 7 bases, leaving 7 bases between them. The CDR3 has 13 amino acids. CDR3 residues: CASSQDREQPQHF. The CDR3 DNA reads TGTGCCAGCAGCCAAGACAGGGAGCAGCCCCAGCATTTT.

This clonotype was picked up a small number of times. J is TRBJ2-1 and V is TRBV2; 8 positions match TRBD1. After removal of 4 bases from V and 3 bases from J, the junction contained 5 bases not matched to a gene. In germline, CDR1 is SNHLY, CDR2 FYNNEI. CDR3 size: 15 residues. As DNA, the CDR3 is TGTGCCAGCAGTGCGGACAGGGTAGTCTACAATGAGCAGTTCTTC. It encodes CASSADRVVYNEQFF.

The chain links TRBV28 to TRBJ2-3; D ambiguous. The V gene's germline CDR1 is MDHEN and CDR2 SYDVKM. V was shortened by 2 bases and J by 5 bases, with 11 bases between the two germline ends. CDR3 length equals 14 residues. Here the CDR3 reads CASSLRTFVDTQYF. The CDR3 bases are TGTGCCAGCAGTTTACGGACCTTCGTAGATACGCAGTATTTT.

The chain is built from TRBV3-1 and TRBJ2-1; 9 bases line up with TRBD2. Germline V gene data show CDR1 as LGHDT and CDR2 as YNNKEL (reference sequence). Germline trimming cut 0 bases from V and 8 bases from J; bases unmatched to any gene: 11. The CDR3 is 17 residues long. The CDR3 DNA reads as TGTGCCAGCAGCCAAGAAAGGAAAAGAGCGGGAGGCGATGAGCAGTTCTTC. Translated, it gives CASSQERKRAGGDEQFF.

This clonotype came up many times. This chain joins TRBV2 and TRBJ1-3; no definite D call. From germline, CDR1 is SNHLY and CDR2 FYNNEI. Trimming took off 1 base at V and 0 bases at J, with 4 bases between the two ends. The CDR3 is 14 residues long. This CDR3 is CASSEGGSGNTIYF. DNA for the CDR3: TGTGCCAGCAGTGAAGGAGGCTCTGGAAACACCATATATTTT.

This clonotype was found many times. The chain employs TRBV5-6 and TRBJ2-3; 7 bases map to TRBD2. J was trimmed by 3 bases and V by 1 base; bases with no gene match: 8. Germline V gene sequence: CDR1 SGHDT, CDR2 YYEEEE. This CDR3 spans 16 amino acids. In DNA form, the CDR3 reads TGTGCCAGCAGCTTGTTATCGGGAGGAAGGACAGATACGCAGTATTTT. Its translation is CASSLLSGGRTDTQYF.

V is TRBV3-1 and J is TRBJ1-5; TRBD1 matches 8 bases. The CDR3 runs 17 residues. Germline CDR1 LGHDT, CDR2 YNNKEL (reference sequence). After removal of 4 bases from V and 2 bases from J, the junction contained 10 bases not matched to a gene. The CDR3 here is CASSRNPGTGGNQPQHF. The DNA for the CDR3 is TGTGCCAGCAGCCGAAATCCAGGGACAGGCGGCAATCAGCCCCAGCATTTT.

This clonotype occurred many times. This chain connects TRBV20-1 to TRBJ2-2; D possibly corresponds to TRBD1 (5 bases). Germline CDR1 and CDR2: DFQATT and SNEGSKA (reference sequence). Trimming stripped 3 bases from V and 5 bases from J, with 10 bases between. CDR3 size: 13 residues. This CDR3 reads CSASQGRTGELFF. The CDR3 DNA sequence: TGCAGTGCTAGCCAGGGTAGAACCGGGGAGCTGTTTTTT.

There are a few counts of this clonotype. J is TRBJ2-3 and V is TRBV5-1; maybe TRBD1 (5 bases). Germline CDR1 reads SGHRS; CDR2 reads YFSETQ. The V end was cut by 4 bases, the J end by 1 base, with 13 bases between. This CDR3 spans 15 amino acids. For the CDR3, the DNA is TGCGCCAGCAGCCCAGGACACCCACGCACAGATACGCAGTATTTT. It specifies CASSPGHPRTDTQYF.

Concerning this clonotype itself: A single base separates this from a much larger clone, so it may be a read error. The V and J genes are TRBV5-5 and TRBJ2-3; the D is unclear. Germline CDR1 is SGHKS and CDR2 is YYEKEE (reference sequence). This CDR3 is built from 13 residues. The CDR3 region is CANSAVGTDTQYF. In DNA, the CDR3 is TGTGCCAACAGCGCCGTCGGCACAGATACGCAGTATTTT.

This clonotype has ten or more counts. Here the CDR3 DNA reads TGTGCCAGCAGCGTTGACATGACTTCGAACACTGAAGCTTTCTTT. Protein: CASSVDMTSNTEAFF. The rearrangement links TRBV5-4 to TRBJ1-1; no reliable D call. This CDR3 has 15 residues. Germline CDR1 reads SGHNT; CDR2 reads YYREEE (reference sequence). Trimming pared 4 bases from V and 1 base from J, leaving 14 bases between.

This clonotype came up a few times. DNA of the CDR3: TGTGCCAGCAGCCGCGCTGCGGGAGGACAGAACATTCAGTACTTC. Its protein is CASSRAAGGQNIQYF. The chain couples TRBV3-1 to TRBJ2-4; 8 positions match TRBD2. After removal of 4 bases from V and 7 bases from J, the junction contained 9 bases not matched to a gene. This CDR3 is built from 15 residues. Germline-derived CDR1 and CDR2 are LGHDT and YNNKEL (reference sequence).

This clonotype was observed at least ten times. The V and J genes are TRBV11-2 and TRBJ1-1; D ambiguous. Trimming took off 7 bases at V and 4 bases at J, with 16 bases between the two ends. The CDR3 is made up of 14 amino acids. The germline V gene encodes CDR1 SGHAT and CDR2 FQNNGV. The chain's CDR3 is CASTLESAATEAFF. The CDR3 DNA sequence: TGTGCCAGCACCCTAGAGTCCGCTGCCACTGAAGCTTTCTTT.

At least ten counts were recorded for this clonotype. This chain uses TRBV12-3 or TRBV12-4 with TRBJ2-7, with 9 bases lining up with TRBD1. V was pared by 3 bases and J by 4 bases, with 4 bases of the junction left unmatched. CDR3 length: 14 residues. CDR3 sequence: CASSLGQGIYEQYF. The DNA of the CDR3 is TGTGCCAGCAGTTTGGGACAGGGAATATACGAGCAGTACTTC.

This clonotype was picked up a small number of times. V usage is TRBV7-9 and J usage is TRBJ2-5; D is unresolved. V was cut by 1 base and J by 0 bases, with 9 bases left in between. Germline CDR1 SEHNR, CDR2 FQNEAQ (reference sequence). This CDR3 is built from 15 residues. The CDR3 coding sequence is TGTGCCAGCAGCTTAGGGGCAGTGTACCAAGAGACCCAGTACTTC. It is translated as CASSLGAVYQETQYF.

This clonotype appeared many times. This sequence joins TRBV2 and TRBJ2-1; maybe TRBD2 (7 bases). The CDR3 covers 15 residues. Germline V gene lookup returns CDR1 SNHLY and CDR2 FYNNEI. V was clipped by 5 bases and J by 6 bases, with 17 bases between them. The CDR3 nucleotides read TGTGCCAGCAGTAAGGAGGGGGAGGGCCGCAATGAGCAGTTCTTC. This sequence encodes CASSKEGEGRNEQFF.